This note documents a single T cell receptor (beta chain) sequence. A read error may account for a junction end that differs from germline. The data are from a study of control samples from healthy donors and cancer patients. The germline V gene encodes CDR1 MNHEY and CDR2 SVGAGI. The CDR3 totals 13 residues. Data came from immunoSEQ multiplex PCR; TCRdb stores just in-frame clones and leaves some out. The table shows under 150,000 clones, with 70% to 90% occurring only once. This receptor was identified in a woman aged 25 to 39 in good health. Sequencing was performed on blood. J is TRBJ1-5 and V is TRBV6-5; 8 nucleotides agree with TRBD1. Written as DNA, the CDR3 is TGTGCCTGCAGACAGGGGCGGGAGCAGCCCCAGCATTTT. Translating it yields CACRQGREQPQHF.